This T cell receptor (beta chain) came from a study of tumor-infiltrating lymphocytes in oesophageal squamous cell carcinoma. TCRdb reanalysed the PCR reads using MiXCR and keeps one entry per CDR3 protein. The sample records 10,000 to 15,000 distinct CDR3 sequences, approximately 50% being singletons. The length of the CDR3 is 15 residues. Germline CDR1 is SGHAT and CDR2 is FQNNGV. This clonotype was obtained from a male donor with esophageal squamous cell carcinoma. The chain combines TRBV11-2 with TRBJ2-1; D might be TRBD1 (6 bases). The J call may be faulty, since TRBJ2-7 better matches the DNA end. The sample was normal esophageal tissue next to the tumor. The CDR3 DNA is TGTGCCAGCAGCCAAACATTGAGGGGGTCCTACGAGCAGTACTTC. It specifies CASSQTLRGSYEQYF.